A selection of T cell receptor beta chains follows, all from one sample in a study of OX40 agonist ivuxolimab in advanced cancers. Repertoires were generated with immunoSEQ multiplex PCR, while TCRdb's copy carries only in-frame clones and drops some. The sample carries around 26,000 clones, over 75% recorded once. The sample was CD4+ or CD8+ T cells sorted from blood, taken in a trial of the OX40 agonist ivuxolimab. The receptors come from an adult with an advanced solid tumor such as melanoma, head and neck, liver or kidney cancer. Both conserved end residues are part of each CDR3. The order of the fields is CDR3 protein, CDR3 DNA, D gene, clone size, J gene, V gene. D genes are given only for firm matches. For some rows the clone size is stated as once, few or many, or as a class when expanded; others skip it.

CASSLEASGGAADTQYF	TGTGCCAGCAGCTTGGAAGCTAGCGGGGGGGCAGCAGATACGCAGTATTTT	TRBD2	NA	TRBJ2-3	TRBV5-6
CASSLAGYTF	TGTGCCAGCAGCCTGGCTGGCTACACCTTC	NA	NA	TRBJ1-2	TRBV5-8
CASSSGTGSYEQYF	TGTGCCAGCAGCTCCGGGACAGGGTCCTACGAGCAGTACTTC	TRBD1	NA	TRBJ2-7	TRBV7-6
CASSLDYDWHF	TGTGCCAGCAGCTTAGATTACGACTGGCATTTT	NA	NA	TRBJ1-5	TRBV7-9
CASSPRDRGLYSPLHF	TGTGCCAGCAGCCCGCGCGACAGGGGGCTCTATTCACCCCTCCACTTT	TRBD1	NA	TRBJ1-6	TRBV9
CASSEWSGGGNQPQHF	TGCGCCAGCAGTGAGTGGTCGGGGGGCGGCAATCAGCCCCAGCATTTT	NA	NA	TRBJ1-5	TRBV10-2
CASSFRQGQTNEKLFF	TGTGCCAGCAGCTTCCGACAGGGGCAAACTAATGAAAAACTGTTTTTT	TRBD1	NA	TRBJ1-4	TRBV7-2
CASSGTGQVGSPLHF	TGTGCCAGCAGCGGGACTGGACAGGTCGGTTCACCCCTCCACTTT	TRBD1	once	TRBJ1-6	TRBV9
CASSLPRVGNTIYF	TGTGCCAGCAGTTTGCCCAGGGTGGGAAACACCATATATTTT	NA	NA	TRBJ1-3	TRBV28
CASSVVGRGSDTQYF	TGTGCCAGCAGCGTAGTGGGTAGGGGTTCAGATACGCAGTATTTT	NA	NA	TRBJ2-3	TRBV9
CAWSVGGSYEQYF	TGTGCCTGGAGTGTAGGCGGGTCCTACGAGCAGTACTTC	NA	NA	TRBJ2-7	TRBV30
CASSATASTDTQYF	TGTGCCAGCAGCGCGACAGCTAGCACAGATACGCAGTATTTT	NA	NA	TRBJ2-3	TRBV7-2
CASSRGGDRTETQYF	TGTGCCAGCAGCCGAGGCGGGGATCGCACTGAGACCCAGTACTTC	NA	few	TRBJ2-5	TRBV28
CASSLPQQGQNEQYF	TGTGCCAGCAGCCTACCCCAACAGGGGCAAAACGAGCAGTACTTC	TRBD1	NA	TRBJ2-7	TRBV7-9
CASSLFSGGSSYEQYF	TGTGCCAGCAGTTTGTTTAGCGGGGGGAGCTCCTACGAGCAGTACTTC	TRBD2	once	TRBJ2-7	TRBV28
CASSFPHGRGRDEQYF	TGTGCCAGCAGTTTTCCTCACGGCAGGGGGCGCGACGAGCAGTACTTC	TRBD1	NA	TRBJ2-7	TRBV28
CASSFGAGVPNSPLHF	TGTGCCAGCAGTTTCGGTGCAGGGGTGCCTAATTCACCCCTCCACTTT	NA	few	TRBJ1-6	TRBV6-5
CASKPNSLSSYNEQFF	TGTGCCAGCAAGCCCAACTCTCTAAGCTCCTACAATGAGCAGTTCTTC	NA	NA	TRBJ2-1	TRBV27
CASSLVWQNTEAFF	TGTGCCAGCAGCTTGGTGTGGCAGAACACTGAAGCTTTCTTT	NA	once	TRBJ1-1	TRBV5-8
CASSHGQLNTEAFF	TGCGCCAGCAGCCACGGACAGCTGAACACTGAAGCTTTCTTT	NA	NA	TRBJ1-1	TRBV4-1
CAWSPWDTSVSTDTQYF	TGTGCCTGGAGTCCGTGGGATACTAGCGTTAGCACAGATACGCAGTATTTT	TRBD2	NA	TRBJ2-3	TRBV30
CASSYTETGTYGYTF	TGTGCCAGCAGTTACACTGAGACAGGGACCTATGGCTACACCTTC	TRBD1	NA	TRBJ1-2	TRBV10-3
CASADRPGNTIYF	TGTGCCAGCGCCGACAGACCAGGAAACACCATATATTTT	NA	NA	TRBJ1-3	TRBV27
CASSLYQGSYNEQFF	TGTGCCAGCAGTTTGTATCAGGGCTCCTACAATGAGCAGTTCTTC	NA	NA	TRBJ2-1	TRBV28
CASSFTGNSYEQYF	TGTGCCAGCAGTTTTACCGGGAACTCCTACGAGCAGTACTTC	NA	NA	TRBJ2-7	TRBV28